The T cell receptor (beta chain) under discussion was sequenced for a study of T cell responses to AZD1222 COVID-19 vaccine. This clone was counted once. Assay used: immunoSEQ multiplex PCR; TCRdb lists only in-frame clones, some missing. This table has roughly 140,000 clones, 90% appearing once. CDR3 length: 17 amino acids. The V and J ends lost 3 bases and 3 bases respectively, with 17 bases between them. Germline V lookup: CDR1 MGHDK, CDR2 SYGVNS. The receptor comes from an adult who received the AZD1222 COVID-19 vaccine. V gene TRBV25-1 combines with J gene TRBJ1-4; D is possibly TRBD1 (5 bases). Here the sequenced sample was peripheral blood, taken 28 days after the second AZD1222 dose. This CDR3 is CASSDTHRGEANEKLFF. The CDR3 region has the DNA TGTGCCAGCAGTGACACACATCGGGGGGAAGCTAATGAAAAACTGTTTTTT. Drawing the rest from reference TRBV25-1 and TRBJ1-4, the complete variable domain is EADIYQTPRYLVIGTGKKITLECSQTMGHDKMYWYQQDPGMELHLIHYSYGVNSTEKGDLSSESTVSRIRTEHFPLTLESARPSHTSQYLCASSDTHRGEANEKLFFGSGTQLSVL.